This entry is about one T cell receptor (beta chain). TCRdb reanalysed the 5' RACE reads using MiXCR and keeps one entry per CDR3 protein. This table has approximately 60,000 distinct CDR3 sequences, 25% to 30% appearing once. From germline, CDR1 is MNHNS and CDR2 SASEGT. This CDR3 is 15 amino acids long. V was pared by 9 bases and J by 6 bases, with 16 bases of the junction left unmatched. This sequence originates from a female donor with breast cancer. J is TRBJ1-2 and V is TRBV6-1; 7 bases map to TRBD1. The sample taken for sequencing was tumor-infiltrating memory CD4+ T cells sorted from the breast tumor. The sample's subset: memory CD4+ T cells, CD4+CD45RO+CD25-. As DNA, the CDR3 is TGTGCCAGTTTACTAAACCCGGGACAGATACATGGCTACACCTTC. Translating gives CASLLNPGQIHGYTF.